The 21 T cell receptor beta chains below all came from one sample that was sequenced in a study of blood T cell repertoires in COVID-19. Generated by immunoSEQ multiplex PCR, the TCRdb table keeps only in-frame clones and is missing some. The repertoire consists of about 140,000 clones, with roughly nine tenths occurring once and the leading ten covering roughly 1.6%. Sequencing used peripheral blood. The origin of the receptors is a human donor in a cohort sampled during active COVID-19.

The gene calls are TRBV5-4 and TRBJ1-5, with 8 bases lining up with TRBD1. CDR1 is SGHNT, CDR2 YYREEE, per germline (reference sequence). The ends lost 3 bases at V and 11 bases at J; junction bases unmatched: 4. The CDR3 is 12 amino acids. In DNA form, the CDR3 reads TGTGCCAGCAGCTCGTCAGGGGGCACCCAGCATTTT. Translating gives CASSSSGGTQHF.

The rearrangement links TRBV12-3 or TRBV12-4 to TRBJ1-2; 8 bases line up with TRBD1. V shed 0 bases and J 14 bases; nucleotides not matched to a gene: 8. This CDR3 spans 13 amino acids. CDR3 protein: CASSLAPDRALTF. The DNA of the CDR3 is TGTGCCAGCAGTTTAGCACCGGACAGGGCTCTTACCTTC.

This clone has just a few counts. The chain links TRBV2 to TRBJ1-5; D is perhaps TRBD1 (6 bases). Trimming cost V 6 bases and J 0 bases, with 21 bases left between them. The CDR3 has 18 amino acids. Germline CDR1 SNHLY, CDR2 FYNNEI. The CDR3 region is CASSRIFVTGDSNQPQHF. CDR3 bases: TGTGCCAGCAGCCGAATTTTCGTGACAGGAGATAGCAATCAGCCCCAGCATTTT. The variable domain in full, with the rest retrieved from reference TRBV2 and TRBJ1-5, is EPEVTQTPSHQVTQMGQEVILRCVPISNHLYFYWYRQILGQKVEFLVSFYNNEISEKSEIFDDQFSVERPDGSNFTLKIRSTKLEDSAMYFCASSRIFVTGDSNQPQHFGDGTRLSIL.

This sequence joins TRBV7-8 and TRBJ1-2; 8 bases align to TRBD1. CDR1 and CDR2 (germline): SGHVS, FQNEAQ. The CDR3 loop spans 15 amino acids. J gave up 0 bases and V 4 bases, and 4 bases lay outside the gene matches. Here the CDR3 reads CASSSPGQANYGYTF. CDR3 nucleotides: TGTGCCAGCAGCTCACCGGGACAGGCTAACTATGGCTACACCTTC.

The genes are TRBV18 and TRBJ2-1; tentative D call: TRBD1 (6 bases). The CDR3 spans 15 residues. Germline V lookup: CDR1 KGHSH, CDR2 LQKENI. V was trimmed by 2 bases and J by 7 bases, leaving 15 bases between them. The CDR3 sequence: CASSPTGHGVNEQFF. The CDR3 nucleotides are TGTGCCAGCTCACCAACAGGGCACGGCGTGAATGAGCAGTTCTTC.

The CDR3 DNA is TGTGCCAGCAGTGAATATGGCAGTGGGAACACTGAAGCTTTCTTT. Its protein is CASSEYGSGNTEAFF. The rearrangement links TRBV25-1 to TRBJ1-1; D is uncertain. This CDR3 region has 15 residues. Looked up from germline, CDR1 is MGHDK and CDR2 is SYGVNS. Trimming removed 0 bases at V and 1 base at J, with 9 bases between.

The rearrangement links TRBV7-9 to TRBJ2-7; no clear D gene. The CDR3 runs 15 residues. CDR1 and CDR2 from the germline V gene are SEHNR and FQNEAQ (reference sequence). V was clipped by 5 bases and J by 0 bases, with 14 bases between them. The CDR3 region is CASSPFGSSSYEQYF. The CDR3, as DNA: TGTGCCAGCAGCCCCTTCGGGTCCAGCTCCTACGAGCAGTACTTC.

In nucleotides, the CDR3 is TGTGCCACCAGCAGAGGGGGCGGATGGGAGACCCAGTACTTC. Protein: CATSRGGGWETQYF. This chain connects TRBV15 to TRBJ2-5; D is perhaps TRBD1 (5 bases). CDR1 and CDR2 (germline): LNHNV, YYDKDF (reference sequence). Trimming removed 1 base at V and 5 bases at J, with 11 bases between. This CDR3 has 14 amino acids.

In this sample, this clone turned up a few times. The chain employs TRBV29-1 and TRBJ1-1, with a weak D call TRBD1 (5 bases). V lost 5 bases to trimming and J lost 7 bases, with 11 bases between them. This CDR3 is built from 11 residues. The germline gives CDR1 SQVTM, CDR2 ANQGSEA. For the CDR3, the DNA is TGCAGCGTTTCACAGGAGATTGAAGCTTTCTTT. Translating it yields CSVSQEIEAFF.

J is TRBJ1-1 and V is TRBV4-3, with a possible D match to TRBD1 (6 bases). The germline V gene has CDR1 LGHNA and CDR2 YSLEER. V lost 5 bases, J lost 1 base, and 11 bases lay in between. The CDR3 runs to 14 residues. Written as DNA, the CDR3 is TGCGCCAGCAGCTTTGGGGGCCCGAACACTGAAGCTTTCTTT. Translating gives CASSFGGPNTEAFF.

The chain has TRBV2 and TRBJ1-1, with D perhaps matching TRBD1 (6 bases). Trimming left V 7 bases short and J 4 bases short, with 10 bases between. Germline lookup yields CDR1 SNHLY and CDR2 FYNNEI. This CDR3 region has 12 residues. The CDR3 region has the DNA TGTGCCAGCATAGAACAGGGCACTGAAGCTTTCTTT. Amino acids: CASIEQGTEAFF.

This chain connects TRBV7-2 to TRBJ2-3; weak D call: TRBD2 (6 bases). The CDR3 has 14 amino acids. V was clipped by 5 bases and J by 1 base, with 10 bases between them. Looked up from germline, CDR1 is SGHTA and CDR2 is FQGNSA. CDR3 DNA: TGTGCCAGCAGCCGCGGCGGGGGCACAGATACGCAGTATTTT. Residues: CASSRGGGTDTQYF.

V and J are TRBV19 and TRBJ1-5, with 10 bases matching TRBD1. The CDR3 length is 15 residues. In germline, CDR1 is LNHDA, CDR2 SQIVND (reference sequence). V lost 4 bases, J lost 5 bases, and 5 bases stayed unmatched. The CDR3 here is CASSKDRGGDQPQHF. CDR3 bases: TGTGCCAGTAGTAAGGACAGGGGGGGAGATCAGCCCCAGCATTTT.

This clone was detected only once. The rearrangement links TRBV27 to TRBJ2-7, with TRBD1 matching 9 bases. This CDR3 region has 14 residues. Germline V gives CDR1 MNHEY, CDR2 SMNVEV (reference sequence). J lost 9 bases, V lost 6 bases, and 12 bases had no gene match. DNA for the CDR3: TGTGCCAGCAGGCCGATCTTAACAGGGGGCCCGCAGTACTTC. Its translation is CASRPILTGGPQYF.

The rearrangement links TRBV19 to TRBJ2-7, with a possible D match to TRBD1 (6 bases). Germline lookup yields CDR1 LNHDA and CDR2 SQIVND (reference sequence). The CDR3 extends over 15 amino acids. Between the trimmed V and J ends, which lost 4 bases and 2 bases, there was a span of 15 bases. CDR3 bases: TGTGCCAGTAGTAGGGGAACAGGGTCGGCCTACGAGCAGTACTTC. This encodes CASSRGTGSAYEQYF.

This chain uses TRBV4-3 with TRBJ1-1; no clear D gene. The CDR3 totals 16 residues. Trimming pared 0 bases from V and 3 bases from J, leaving 14 bases between. CDR1 is LGHNA, CDR2 YSLEER, per germline. The CDR3 loop reads CASSQDRQEVDTEAFF. CDR3 nucleotides: TGCGCCAGCAGCCAAGATAGGCAGGAGGTAGACACTGAAGCTTTCTTT.

The V gene is TRBV4-1, the J gene TRBJ1-4; 8 bases match TRBD1. Germline CDR1 MGHRA, CDR2 YSYEKL. V shed 3 bases, J shed 0 bases, and the junction held 3 bases outside the gene matches. The CDR3 is 16 residues long. The chain's CDR3 is CASSQGTGATNEKLFF. The CDR3 bases are TGCGCCAGCAGCCAGGGGACAGGAGCAACTAATGAAAAACTGTTTTTT.

V is TRBV19 and J is TRBJ1-3; unclear D gene. The CDR3 spans 15 residues. Trimming shortened V by 3 bases and J by 2 bases, and 11 bases separated the two germline ends. From germline, CDR1 is LNHDA and CDR2 SQIVND (reference sequence). CDR3 sequence (DNA): TGTGCCAGTAGTATCGTCTGGCAACCTGGAAACACCATATATTTT. It translates to CASSIVWQPGNTIYF.

V and J are TRBV7-6 and TRBJ2-3; 8 nucleotides match TRBD1. The trim removed 5 bases at V and 0 bases at J, leaving 7 bases unmatched. The CDR3 contains 16 residues. The germline CDR1 and CDR2 sequences are SGHVS and FNYEAQ. CDR3 coding DNA: TGTGCCAGCAGCCCCTGGACAGGGTCTAGCACAGATACGCAGTATTTT. Its protein product is CASSPWTGSSTDTQYF.

The chain combines TRBV3-1 (or the pseudogene TRBV3-2) with TRBJ2-1; 9 positions agree with TRBD1. This CDR3 region has 17 residues. The V gene end was trimmed by 2 bases and the J gene end by 2 bases; junction bases not matched to a gene: 7. CDR1 LGHDT and CDR2 YNNKEL come from the germline V gene (reference sequence). This chain's CDR3 is CASSQTDGTGTYNEQFF. For the CDR3, the DNA is TGTGCCAGCAGCCAAACCGACGGGACAGGGACCTACAATGAGCAGTTCTTC.

This clone was seen once. The genes are TRBV15 and TRBJ2-6; a weak D match, TRBD2 (5 bases). There are 16 residues in the CDR3. Per germline, CDR1 LNHNV and CDR2 YYDKDF (reference sequence). V gave up 4 bases and J gave up 3 bases, with 13 bases separating them. The CDR3 sequence is CATSKEAGRGANVLTF. The CDR3 nucleotides read TGTGCCACCAGCAAGGAGGCAGGACGTGGGGCCAACGTCCTGACTTTC.